Described below is a single T cell receptor (beta chain) sequence and its context. Its matching antigen is unknown. This sample is part of a study of T-cell memory formation after mild COVID-19. Sample barcodes and UMIs were carried by the TCR alpha and TCR beta cDNA libraries that 5'RACE generated with constant-segment primers. From the 5' RACE reads, TCRdb called clonotypes with MiXCR, one entry per CDR3 protein. The sample has hundreds of thousands of distinct CDR3 sequences, more than 20% seen once. CDR1 and CDR2 from the germline V gene are KGHDR and SFDVKD. The J segment lost 8 bases and the V segment lost 4 bases, leaving 8 bases of the junction unmatched. CDR3 size: 15 residues. Whole-study results and caveats: Unconfirmed was the SARS-CoV-2 specificity of second-wave clones that peaked on day 37.

The J gene is TRBJ2-1, the V gene TRBV24-1, with 9 positions matching TRBD2. The receptor was isolated from an adult woman who had mild COVID-19 (a few samples of this study predate the infection). Cell type and time point are not known. The specimen sequenced was PBMCs or a T cell subset sorted from them (not recorded which). The CDR3, as DNA: TGTGCCACCAGTGACCGGGGACTAGCTGGGGATGAGCAGTTCTTC. It specifies CATSDRGLAGDEQFF.